This TCR beta chain was retrieved from a study of neurological immune-mediated disorders. Unsorted libraries were generated from 2 million PBMCs. These cells had been stored in RNAlater at -80 C. As regards this clonotype: Its target is unknown. The germline gene is not matched at one end of the junction; a read error may be the cause.

5'RACE with 10-nucleotide random UMIs produced the cDNA. TCRdb re-analysed the 5' RACE reads in MiXCR, keeping a single row per CDR3 protein. The sample lists about 46,000 distinct CDR3 sequences; around 3.3% were seen once. Whole-study findings and limits: No link was found between any clinical or MRI feature and the multiple sclerosis repertoire cluster. Expanded clones shared no CDR3 amino acid sequences across subjects, suggesting private repertoires in all groups.

This CDR3 spans 13 amino acids. Germline V CDR1 and CDR2: SSHAT, FNYEAQ (reference sequence). The sample comprised PBMCs. The TCR sequence derives from a woman aged 50 to 60 with multiple sclerosis. This chain uses TRBV7-7 with TRBJ2-3; D is unresolved. CDR3 nucleotide sequence: TGTGCTAGCAGCTTAGGCTCGGGTGATACGCAGTATTTT. It yields the protein CASSLGSGDTQYF.